The 22 T cell receptor beta chains given below trace back to one sample, sequenced in a study of shared clonotypes between healthy human individuals (dated by TCRdb to 2019 to 2021). The receptor library was made with the immunoSEQ multiplex PCR assay. The immuneACCESS repertoire file appears here via TCRdb, limited to in-frame rearrangements. These files lack a portion of the clones; in checked studies, under half of the deficit traces to unresolved V genes, and the cause of the others is not known. This sample holds about 1 million clones; about 70% were observed only once. The ten top clones hold approximately 1.5% of the sample. Sequencing was performed on memory CD4+ T cells sorted from blood. What the cell subset or site label conveys for this sample: CD45RA-negative fraction. The origin of the receptors is a man aged 18 to 35 in good health.

The rearrangement links TRBV6-6 to TRBJ2-7; D is unresolved. CDR3 length equals 14 residues. Germline V gene data show CDR1 as MNHNY and CDR2 as SVGAGI (reference sequence). V lost 0 bases to trimming and J lost 3 bases, with 9 bases between them. The CDR3 region has the DNA TGTGCCAGCAGTTACTCCCTCGGCATCTACGAGCAGTACTTC. This encodes CASSYSLGIYEQYF.

The chain has TRBV18 and TRBJ1-5; the D is unclear. The V end lost 3 bases, the J end lost 0 bases, and 9 bases lay between the germline ends. The CDR3 has 15 amino acids. Per the germline V gene, CDR1 is KGHSH and CDR2 is LQKENI. This CDR3 is CASSPQGNSNQPQHF. The DNA of the CDR3 is TGTGCCAGCTCACCTCAAGGAAATAGCAATCAGCCCCAGCATTTT.

The V call is TRBV5-4, the J call TRBJ1-3; D not certain. V shed 2 bases and J shed 4 bases, with 13 bases lying between them. CDR1 and CDR2 from the germline V gene are SGHNT and YYREEE (reference sequence). This CDR3 region has 15 residues. The CDR3, as DNA: TGTGCCAGCAGCTTAGGACCTTCCTTCGGAAACACCATATATTTT. This translates into CASSLGPSFGNTIYF.

This clone was recorded a few times. The sample contains more than one DNA sequence encoding this CDR3. V gene TRBV7-2 combines with J gene TRBJ2-7; the D is unclear. Between the trimmed V and J ends, which lost 2 bases and 3 bases, there was a span of 5 bases. Germline CDR1 and CDR2: SGHTA and FQGNSA. This CDR3 comprises 12 residues. The CDR3 DNA reads as TGTGCCAGCAGCTTAAGTTACTACGAGCAGTACTTC. This sequence encodes CASSLSYYEQYF.

The chain is built from TRBV2 and TRBJ2-2, with D maybe TRBD1 (6 bases). Per the germline V gene, CDR1 is SNHLY and CDR2 is FYNNEI. Trimming took 7 bases from V and 1 from J, leaving 10 bases between them. The CDR3 spans 14 residues. The CDR3 spells CASIGQMNTGELFF. The DNA of the CDR3 is TGTGCCAGCATCGGACAGATGAACACCGGGGAGCTGTTTTTT.

The CDR3 loop is CASSRDGTYEQYF. For the CDR3, the DNA is TGTGCCAGCTCAAGGGACGGAACCTACGAGCAGTACTTC. This chain uses TRBV18 with TRBJ2-7; perhaps D is TRBD1 or TRBD2 (5 bases each). The CDR3 runs to 13 residues. The V end was cut by 5 bases, the J end by 2 bases, with 10 bases between. The germline CDR1 and CDR2 sequences are KGHSH and LQKENI.

The table lists this clone with many counts. The chain couples TRBV18 to TRBJ2-7, with no clear D. The CDR3 extends over 13 amino acids. The germline V and J ends were trimmed by 4 bases and 4 bases, with 11 bases remaining between them. From germline, CDR1 is KGHSH and CDR2 LQKENI. The CDR3 DNA reads as TGTGCCAGCTCACGGATCGAGCTATACGAGCAGTACTTC. Translating it yields CASSRIELYEQYF.

The chain has TRBV5-1 and TRBJ2-3; possible D gene TRBD2, 5 bases. Germline V gene lookup returns CDR1 SGHRS and CDR2 YFSETQ. V lost 3 bases and J lost 6, with 11 bases in between. This CDR3 comprises 13 residues. CDR3 in amino acids: CASSSSGMDTQYF. The CDR3 nucleotides are TGCGCCAGCAGCTCCTCCGGGATGGATACGCAGTATTTT.

V gene TRBV5-1 combines with J gene TRBJ2-5; D is uncertain. V gave up 0 bases and J gave up 7 bases, with 4 bases separating them. The CDR3 has 11 residues. Germline loops: CDR1 SGHRS, CDR2 YFSETQ. Here the CDR3 DNA reads TGCGCCAGCAGCTTGGTTGGGACCCAGTACTTC. Translating gives CASSLVGTQYF.

This clone appeared a few times. DNA of the CDR3: TGTGCCAGCCTACAGGGGGCGTATCAGCCCCAGCATTTT. Translating it yields CASLQGAYQPQHF. The chain couples TRBV28 to TRBJ1-5, with 9 bases that match TRBD1. Germline CDR1 reads MDHEN; CDR2 reads SYDVKM. CDR3 size: 13 residues. J gave up 5 bases and V 8 bases, and 4 bases lay outside the gene matches.

This sequence joins TRBV28 and TRBJ1-2, with 8 bases lining up with TRBD1. Germline V gene lookup returns CDR1 MDHEN and CDR2 SYDVKM. The V segment lost 5 bases and the J segment 5 bases; nucleotides outside the gene matches: 7. The CDR3 spans 14 residues. The CDR3 nucleotides are TGTGCCAGCAGTGAACGACAGGGGCAATATGGCTACACCTTC. It translates to CASSERQGQYGYTF.

This clone appeared a few times. The CDR3 region is CASSRFTEAFF. In DNA form, the CDR3 reads TGTGCCAGCAGTAGGTTTACTGAAGCTTTCTTT. The chain couples TRBV6-5 to TRBJ1-1, with D uncertain. Trimming pared 5 bases from V and 5 bases from J, leaving 6 bases between. The CDR3 contains 11 residues. The germline V gene has CDR1 MNHEY and CDR2 SVGAGI.

The chain combines TRBV5-1 with TRBJ2-1, with D perhaps matching TRBD1 (6 bases). V lost 2 bases and J 2 bases, leaving 14 bases between the germline ends. This CDR3 comprises 16 residues. The germline CDR1 and CDR2 sequences are SGHRS and YFSETQ. CDR3 bases: TGCGCCAGCAGCTTACTGACAGGAGGTACCTACAATGAGCAGTTCTTC. Protein: CASSLLTGGTYNEQFF.

The V and J genes are TRBV5-6 and TRBJ2-1, with 7 bases matching TRBD2. Germline loops: CDR1 SGHDT, CDR2 YYEEEE. The CDR3 has 15 residues. Losses at the gene ends were 0 bases for V and 7 bases for J; bases not matched to a gene: 7. The CDR3 protein is CASSLGRAGVNEQFF. The DNA for the CDR3 is TGTGCCAGCAGCTTGGGAAGGGCGGGAGTGAATGAGCAGTTCTTC. Full variable domain (missing parts from reference TRBV5-6 and TRBJ2-1): DAGVTQSPTHLIKTRGQQVTLRCSPKSGHDTVSWYQQALGQGPQFIFQYYEEEERQRGNFPDRFSGHQFPNYSSELNVNALLLGDSALYLCASSLGRAGVNEQFFGPGTRLTVL.

With regard to this clone: Other nucleotide sequences from this sample produce the same CDR3. This sequence joins TRBV7-2 and TRBJ1-4, with 10 positions matching TRBD1. Germline values: CDR1 SGHTA, CDR2 FQGNSA. The CDR3 is 14 amino acids. The V and J ends lost 5 bases and 5 bases, in that order; junction bases with no gene match: 2. This CDR3 reads CASSPGQGNEKLFF. The DNA of the CDR3 is TGTGCCAGCAGCCCGGGACAGGGGAATGAAAAACTGTTTTTT.

V is TRBV19 and J is TRBJ1-6, with D unresolved. Per germline, CDR1 LNHDA and CDR2 SQIVND (reference sequence). The CDR3 spans 13 residues. V was cut by 6 bases and J by 7 bases, with 10 bases left in between. The CDR3 DNA follows: TGTGCCAGTAGAGCAACGGTGAATTCACCCCTCCACTTT. As protein: CASRATVNSPLHF.

V is TRBV7-8 and J is TRBJ2-7; TRBD2 aligns across 7 bases. The CDR3 has 16 amino acids. V was clipped by 2 bases and J by 0 bases; unmatched bases: 7. In germline, CDR1 is SGHVS, CDR2 FQNEAQ. The CDR3 protein is CASSLQKGRGSYEQYF. Written as DNA, the CDR3 is TGTGCCAGCAGCTTACAGAAAGGGAGGGGCTCCTACGAGCAGTACTTC.

The chain is built from TRBV12-5 and TRBJ1-6, with no clear D. Deletions cut 4 bases from V and 8 bases from J, with 24 bases between. The V gene's germline CDR1 is LGHNT and CDR2 FRNRAP. This CDR3 region has 18 residues. CDR3 bases: TGTGCTAGTGGTTCCTGGGTAGCAGCGAACTCCGGGTATTCACCCCTCCACTTT. It encodes CASGSWVAANSGYSPLHF. The entire variable domain, with the rest obtained from reference TRBV12-5 and TRBJ1-6, is as follows: DARVTQTPRHKVTEMGQEVTMRCQPILGHNTVFWYRQTMMQGLELLAYFRNRAPLDDSGMPKDRFSAEMPDATLATLKIQPSEPRDSAVYFCASGSWVAANSGYSPLHFGNGTRLTVT.

The genes are TRBV6-1 and TRBJ2-3; D is perhaps TRBD1 (6 bases). Deletions cut 1 base from V and 5 bases from J, with 7 bases between. The CDR3 length is 13 residues. Germline loops: CDR1 MNHNS, CDR2 SASEGT. The CDR3 is CASSEVGGDTQYF. As DNA, the CDR3 is TGTGCCAGCAGTGAAGTAGGGGGAGATACGCAGTATTTT.

The chain employs TRBV4-3 and TRBJ2-3; 9 bases agree with TRBD1. Germline V lookup: CDR1 LGHNA, CDR2 YSLEER. The CDR3 runs 17 residues. V lost 0 bases to trimming and J lost 11 bases; unmatched junction nucleotides: 15. This CDR3 is CASSQDFEGQGMRGQYF. CDR3 nucleotide sequence: TGCGCCAGCAGCCAAGATTTTGAGGGACAGGGTATGAGAGGGCAGTATTTT.

The CDR3 DNA reads as TGTGCCAGCAGCAGAGGAGGAGGCAGCTACGAGCAGTACTTC. Protein: CASSRGGGSYEQYF. J is TRBJ2-7 and V is TRBV9; D is perhaps TRBD2 (5 bases). Trimming shortened V by 4 bases and J by 3 bases, and 14 bases separated the two germline ends. Germline V gene data show CDR1 as SGDLS and CDR2 as YYNGEE. This CDR3 contains 14 residues.

The chain employs TRBV28 and TRBJ1-2; perhaps TRBD1 as D (5 bases). This CDR3 has 16 residues. Germline CDR1 is MDHEN and CDR2 is SYDVKM. V shed 5 bases and J shed 6 bases, with 22 bases lying between them. The CDR3: CASSPPGLIKGHGYTF. Here the CDR3 DNA reads TGTGCCAGCAGTCCACCGGGACTCATCAAGGGGCATGGCTACACCTTC.